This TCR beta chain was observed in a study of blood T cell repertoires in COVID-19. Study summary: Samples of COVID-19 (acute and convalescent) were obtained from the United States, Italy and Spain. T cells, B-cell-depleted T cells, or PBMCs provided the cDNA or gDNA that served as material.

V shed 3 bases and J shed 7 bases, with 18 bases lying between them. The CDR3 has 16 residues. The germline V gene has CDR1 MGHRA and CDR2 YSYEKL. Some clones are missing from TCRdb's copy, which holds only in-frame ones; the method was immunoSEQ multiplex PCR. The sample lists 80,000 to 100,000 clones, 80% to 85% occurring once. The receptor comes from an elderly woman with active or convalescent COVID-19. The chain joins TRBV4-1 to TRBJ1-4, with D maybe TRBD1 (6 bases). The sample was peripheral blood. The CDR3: CASSQEPGHSFEKLFF. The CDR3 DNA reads TGCGCCAGCAGCCAGGAGCCGGGACATTCGTTTGAAAAACTGTTTTTT.